This is a list of T cell receptor beta chains from one sample in a study of cytomegalovirus exposure and HLA in healthy donors. Method: immunoSEQ multiplex PCR; TCRdb's copy keeps in-frame clones and lacks some. The sample lists 90,000 to 120,000 clones, around two thirds occurring once. Sequencing used PBMCs. These receptors all stem from a man aged 25 to 45 in good health and CMV-seropositive. Both conserved end residues are trimmed from each CDR3. Each record gives: V gene, CDR3 protein.

v_gene: TRBV5-1; CDR3aa: ASKENVGTDTQY
v_gene: TRBV9; CDR3aa: ASSVEPSGPYEQY
v_gene: TRBV19; CDR3aa: ASSRLAGSYNEQF
v_gene: TRBV7-2; CDR3aa: ASSDPGQGLRNEQF
v_gene: TRBV4-1; CDR3aa: ASSLWTSGAHNEQF
v_gene: TRBV5-4; CDR3aa: ASSLGGRGPKNIQY
v_gene: TRBV7-9; CDR3aa: ASSLETGQYGYT
v_gene: TRBV14; CDR3aa: ASSLIGGPPYNEQF
v_gene: TRBV5-1; CDR3aa: ASSLGRPNTEAF
v_gene: TRBV19; CDR3aa: ASSIGRSTEAF
v_gene: TRBV11-2; CDR3aa: ASSVGILAGHEQY
v_gene: TRBV9; CDR3aa: ASSVDSSNQPQH
v_gene: TRBV6-5; CDR3aa: ASSYGAGTGELF
v_gene: TRBV5-1; CDR3aa: ASSLEVGVYEQY
v_gene: TRBV5-4; CDR3aa: ASRRRGANTGELF
v_gene: TRBV4-1; CDR3aa: ASSPVGLAGPQDQY
v_gene: TRBV11-2; CDR3aa: ASSLVVAGGREQF
v_gene: TRBV6-6; CDR3aa: ASSYPNSRTNQPQH
v_gene: TRBV19; CDR3aa: AEARGQGNGYT
v_gene: TRBV9; CDR3aa: ASSVEGTSKSEQY
v_gene: TRBV6-1; CDR3aa: ASSTGTGNYNEQF
v_gene: TRBV27; CDR3aa: ASSLAGYEQY
v_gene: TRBV7-9; CDR3aa: ASSRAGPNQPQH
v_gene: TRBV6-5; CDR3aa: ASSPRTDNQPQH
v_gene: TRBV19; CDR3aa: ASSRGGSGTYEQY
v_gene: TRBV6-5; CDR3aa: ASSYSPDQPQH
v_gene: TRBV6-1; CDR3aa: ASWDRNTEAF
v_gene: TRBV6-1; CDR3aa: ASSERGAREQY
v_gene: TRBV7-2; CDR3aa: ASSERPGQGYNEQF
v_gene: TRBV21-1; CDR3aa: ASRRATGTICYEQY
v_gene: TRBV27; CDR3aa: ASSLAGASYEQY
v_gene: TRBV4-1; CDR3aa: ASSQEPLAGREYNEQF
v_gene: TRBV7-8; CDR3aa: ASSPTGEGSPLH
v_gene: TRBV7-8; CDR3aa: ASSLARGSGGNQPQH
v_gene: TRBV29-1; CDR3aa: SVEWQQETQY
v_gene: TRBV7-3; CDR3aa: ASSPMGVSGELF
v_gene: TRBV9; CDR3aa: VSSLGQGNGYEQY
v_gene: TRBV11-2; CDR3aa: ASSFRWTGHLYEQY
v_gene: TRBV10-3; CDR3aa: AIRQSEALDNNEQF
v_gene: TRBV27; CDR3aa: ASRIQGNTNSPLH
v_gene: TRBV6-6; CDR3aa: ASSSTAGGSSGYT
v_gene: TRBV29-1; CDR3aa: SHRGAVTNYSNQPQH
v_gene: TRBV19; CDR3aa: ASSTYRGTNEKLF
v_gene: TRBV18; CDR3aa: ASSSQGQETQY
v_gene: TRBV6-5; CDR3aa: ASSYTRDTEAF
v_gene: TRBV4-2; CDR3aa: ASSHYGDLDTQY
v_gene: TRBV5-5; CDR3aa: ASSQQGFSDQPQH
v_gene: TRBV5-6; CDR3aa: ASSRKLGTGSFGELF
v_gene: TRBV11-2; CDR3aa: ASSLSGGAYEQY
v_gene: TRBV7-8; CDR3aa: ASSLNRVLQETQY